Here is one TCR beta chain with its context. This clonotype was recorded many times. The clone's antigen remains unknown. Base qualities are not at hand, and no much larger clone is one base apart. The protocol used for the library was RACE. Sequenced using a NextSeq 500. Library preparation attached unique molecular identifiers to individual cDNA molecules for quantitative, reproducible TCR counting. Each blood RNA sample was used to sequence both TCR alpha and TCR beta chains. The study's own analysis went as follows. Samples had a median of 95,638 TCRs, with a range from roughly 23,224 to 700,000. V, J and CDR3 annotation of the TCR reads was performed with the Decombinator software suite. Every sample was subsampled to the same number of TCRs (28,000) for the PS versus PT1 abundance plots. Expanded TCRs were defined as absent before sensitization and observed at least eight times at the 2-week time point. The raw public reads went through TCRdb reprocessing: fastp at Q25, MiXCR clone calling, in-frame beta chains kept. Identical CDR3 proteins give one entry, which carries the most common genes and DNA. These V and J calls rely on TCRdb rather than the paper's analysis. For this sample the table gives about 300,000 distinct CDR3 sequences, of which around 5% were detected only once. More than 8% of the sample comes from the top ten.

The data belong to a study of human T cells and chemical hapten exposure (dated by TCRdb to 2020 to 2023). At the level of the whole study: For sensitization, 2% DPC in acetone was applied to an approximately 2 cm by approximately 2 cm area of upper inner arm skin. Throughout the approximately 24-week study period, patients were also given weekly therapeutic DPC doses on the scalp. Patch testing on the upper back used Finn chambers containing 0.01% DPC, with scoring done after 6 days according to International Contact Dermatitis Research Group standards. The mostly female patient cohort included alopecia areata with under or over 50% scalp involvement, alopecia totalis and alopecia universalis. Libraries were pooled for sequencing, and variation in per-sample TCR yields was attributed mainly to small differences in library volumes within the pool. This study followed changes in the peripheral blood TCR repertoire in vivo during primary and secondary sensitization of alopecia patients to the hapten diphenylcyclopropenone (DPC). Blood samples were taken from patients before sensitization (week 0) and then at 2, 6 and about 24 weeks after DPC sensitization. Roughly 30 alopecia patients provided blood for TCR sequencing at one to four time points (pre-sensitization, 2, 6 and 24 weeks).

The time point label, read with the paper, signifies: pre-sensitization, week 0. The intended sense of this specimen's treatment or condition label: therapeutic diphenylcyclopropenone sensitization with weekly scalp DPC. At each patch-test visit, blood was drawn before the patch test was applied. Eligible patients were aged 18 to 70, diagnosed with alopecia, deemed suitable for DPC therapy, and excluded if pregnant. Total RNA was extracted from unfractionated whole blood that had been collected in Tempus Blood RNA tubes. Findings and caveats that apply to the study as a whole: The number of PT1 expanded TCRs positively correlated with patch test score, significant at thresholds 8, 16 and 32 but not 4. DPC sensitization did not change the number of TCRs with a frequency above 1 in 1000, and there was no evidence of changes in global repertoire structure. Because all patients had alopecia, a presumed autoimmune disease, the immune response of the patients might differ from that of healthy individuals. After repeated subsampling, changes were observed in the strength of the expansion versus patch-test correlation and in the threshold at which the correlation became significant. Compared with pre-sensitization or healthy control sets, expanded TCRs formed significantly more large CDR3 similarity clusters, which is consistent with antigen-driven responses.

The input for sequencing was whole blood, taken in connection with sensitization to the hapten diphenylcyclopropenone (DPC). The TCR was taken from a woman under 30 with alopecia areata. Some clones in this sample may be carry-over from other donors' samples.

The sequence in DNA is TGTGCCAGCAGTTACCGGCAGGAGACCCAGTACTTC. This is translated as CASSYRQETQYF. This receptor chain uses TRBV6-2 or TRBV6-3 and TRBJ2-5, with the identity of the D gene unclear. Reading from cysteine to phenylalanine, the CDR3 counts 12 amino acids. The only DNA kept is the CDR3, 36 bases in frame from the first base. From the germline V gene, CDR1 is MNHEY and CDR2 is SVGEGT. At the junction V is shortened by 2 bases and J by 5 bases, with 6 bases in between.